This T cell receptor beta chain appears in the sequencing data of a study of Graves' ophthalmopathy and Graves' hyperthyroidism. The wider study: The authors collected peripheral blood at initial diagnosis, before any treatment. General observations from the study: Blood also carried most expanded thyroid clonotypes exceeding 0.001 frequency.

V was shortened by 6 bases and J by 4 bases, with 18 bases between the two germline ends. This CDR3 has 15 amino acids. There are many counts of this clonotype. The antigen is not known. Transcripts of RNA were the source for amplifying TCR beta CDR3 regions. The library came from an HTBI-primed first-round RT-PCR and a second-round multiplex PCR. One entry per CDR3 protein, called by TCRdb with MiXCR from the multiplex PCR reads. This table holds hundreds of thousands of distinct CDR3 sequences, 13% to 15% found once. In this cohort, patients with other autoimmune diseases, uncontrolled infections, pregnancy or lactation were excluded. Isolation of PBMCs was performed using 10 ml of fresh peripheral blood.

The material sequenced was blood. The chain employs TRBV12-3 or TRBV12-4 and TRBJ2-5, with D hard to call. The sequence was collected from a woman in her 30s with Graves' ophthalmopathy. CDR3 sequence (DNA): TGTGCCAGCAGCCCCCCCGTCCCCATCGGAGAGACCCAGTACTTC. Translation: CASSPPVPIGETQYF.